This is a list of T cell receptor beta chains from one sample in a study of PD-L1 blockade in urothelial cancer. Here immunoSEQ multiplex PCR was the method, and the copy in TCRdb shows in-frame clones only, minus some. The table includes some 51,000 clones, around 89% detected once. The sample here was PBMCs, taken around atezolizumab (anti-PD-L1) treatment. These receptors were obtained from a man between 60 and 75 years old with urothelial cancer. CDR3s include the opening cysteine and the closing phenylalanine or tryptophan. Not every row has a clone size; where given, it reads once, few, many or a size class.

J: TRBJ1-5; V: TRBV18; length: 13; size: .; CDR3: CASSGQDKGPQHF
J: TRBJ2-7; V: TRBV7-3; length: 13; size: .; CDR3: CASAVAGRYEQYF
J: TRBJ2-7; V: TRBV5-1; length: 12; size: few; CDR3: CASSFNENEQYF
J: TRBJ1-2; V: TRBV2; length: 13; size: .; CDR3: CASSRTANYGYTF
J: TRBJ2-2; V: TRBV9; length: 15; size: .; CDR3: CASSQTGANTGELFF
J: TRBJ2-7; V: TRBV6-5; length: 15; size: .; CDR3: CASSWTSGPSYEQYF
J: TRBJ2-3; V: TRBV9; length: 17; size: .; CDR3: CASSVLSGTSMIDTQYF
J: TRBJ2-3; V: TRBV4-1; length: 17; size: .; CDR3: CASSQDGGGGNTDTQYF
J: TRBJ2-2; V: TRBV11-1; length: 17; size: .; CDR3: CASSLRGGAAGTGELFF
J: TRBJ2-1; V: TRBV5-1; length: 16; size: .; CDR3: CASSLQQGASYNEQFF
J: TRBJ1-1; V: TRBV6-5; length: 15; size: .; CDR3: CASIKGGGSVTEAFF
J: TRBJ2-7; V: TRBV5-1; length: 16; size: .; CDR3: CASSATRLAGGAEQYF
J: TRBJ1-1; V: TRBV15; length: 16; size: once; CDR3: CATSRPPGQGNTEAFF
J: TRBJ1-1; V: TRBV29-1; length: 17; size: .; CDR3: CSVEKDRGLLVRTEAFF
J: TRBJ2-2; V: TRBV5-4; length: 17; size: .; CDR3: CASSLERGGAFTGELFF
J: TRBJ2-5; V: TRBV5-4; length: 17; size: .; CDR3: CASSLSPSGGFQETQYF
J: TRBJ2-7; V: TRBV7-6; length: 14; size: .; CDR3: CASSSMGLPYEQYF
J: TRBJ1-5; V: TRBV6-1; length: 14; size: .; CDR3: CASSERQGDQPQHF
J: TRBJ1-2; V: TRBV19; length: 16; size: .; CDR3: CASSIHGTGLDYGYTF
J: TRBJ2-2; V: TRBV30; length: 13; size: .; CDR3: CAWSVGGSGELFF
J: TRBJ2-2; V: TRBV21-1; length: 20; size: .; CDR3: CASSEESTPRDHTNTGELFF
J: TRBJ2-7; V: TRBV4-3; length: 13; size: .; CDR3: CASSQESRSEQYF
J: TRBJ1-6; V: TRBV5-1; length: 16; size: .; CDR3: CASSLEGQPRDSPLHF
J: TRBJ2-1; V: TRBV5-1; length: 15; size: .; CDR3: CASSFQGAVGNEQFF
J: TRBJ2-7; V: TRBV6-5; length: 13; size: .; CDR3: CASQTSGSYEQYF
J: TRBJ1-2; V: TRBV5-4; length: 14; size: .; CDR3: CASSNRDRTYGYTF
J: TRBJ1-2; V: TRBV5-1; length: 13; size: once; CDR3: CASSVTGESHYTF
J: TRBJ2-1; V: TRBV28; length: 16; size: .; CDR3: CASSTSGRGSYNEQFF
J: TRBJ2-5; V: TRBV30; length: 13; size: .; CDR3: CAWKPQGGETQYF
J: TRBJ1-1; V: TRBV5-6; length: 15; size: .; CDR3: CASTLEGTGNTEAFF
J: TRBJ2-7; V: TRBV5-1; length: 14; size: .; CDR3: CASSLSGVGYEQYF
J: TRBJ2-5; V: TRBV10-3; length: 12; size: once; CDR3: CAISPGVETQYF
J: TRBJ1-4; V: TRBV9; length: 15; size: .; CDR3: CASSVGTGSNEKLFF
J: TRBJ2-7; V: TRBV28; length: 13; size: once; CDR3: CASRTGHTYEQYF
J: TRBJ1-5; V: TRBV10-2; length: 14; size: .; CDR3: CASSELHSNQPQHF
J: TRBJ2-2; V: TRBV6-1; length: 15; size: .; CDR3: CASSGHRANTGELFF
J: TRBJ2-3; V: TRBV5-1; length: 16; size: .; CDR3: CASSLPSGSSTDTQYF
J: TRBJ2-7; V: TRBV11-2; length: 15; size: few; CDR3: CATRVKGGQTYEQYF
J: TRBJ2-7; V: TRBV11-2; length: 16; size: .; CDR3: CASSSGGRLYNYEQYF
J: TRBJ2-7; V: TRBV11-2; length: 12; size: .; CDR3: CASSLPSYEQYF
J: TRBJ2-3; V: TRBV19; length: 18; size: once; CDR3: CASSRKGLALTSTDTQYF
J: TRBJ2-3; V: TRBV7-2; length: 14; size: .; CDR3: CASSLIAGSATQYF
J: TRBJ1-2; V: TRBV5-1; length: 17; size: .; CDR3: CASSLRGDSATNYGYTF
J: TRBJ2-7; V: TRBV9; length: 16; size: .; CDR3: CASSVELLAERNEQYF
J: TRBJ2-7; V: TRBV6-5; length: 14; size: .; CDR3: CASRGTGSPYEQYF
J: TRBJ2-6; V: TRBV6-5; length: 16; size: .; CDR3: CASSYSRGSGANVLTF
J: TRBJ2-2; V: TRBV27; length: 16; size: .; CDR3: CASKSSGRADTGELFF
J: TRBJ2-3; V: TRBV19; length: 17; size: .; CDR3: CASKGWEREGKTDTQYF
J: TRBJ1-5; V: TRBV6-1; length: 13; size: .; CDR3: CASSERSDQPQHF
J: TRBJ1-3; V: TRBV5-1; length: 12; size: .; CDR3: CASSSRRNTIYF
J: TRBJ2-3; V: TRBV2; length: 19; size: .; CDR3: CASSIISGGATLYTDTQYF
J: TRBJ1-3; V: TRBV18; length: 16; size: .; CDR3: CASSDSITLSGNTIYF
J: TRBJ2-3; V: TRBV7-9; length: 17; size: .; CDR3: CASSSGLADMRGDTQYF